This T cell receptor (beta chain) was recorded in a study of early T cells in non-severe SARS-CoV-2 infection (dated by TCRdb to the early 2020s). For the wider study: Bulk RNA from unsorted whole blood was used for TCR sequencing, so alpha and beta chains could not be paired.

V trim: 1 base; J trim: 6 bases; unmatched bases: 7. Measured from the cysteine to the phenylalanine, the CDR3 is 15 residues long. The only DNA kept is the CDR3, 45 bases in frame from the first base. As encoded in the germline V gene (reference sequence), CDR1 is SGHNT while CDR2 is YYREEE. Results and caveats for the whole study, not just this receptor: VDJdb matching was skewed toward anti-spike CD8 responses and likely underestimated virus-specific expansions by missing private and CD4 specificities.

This clonotype was seen a few times. No antigen is known for it. Base qualities are not at hand, and no much larger clone is one base apart. The receptor library was made with 5' RACE. Data came from a NextSeq 500. In the TCR library protocol, unique molecular identifiers were attached to individual cDNA molecules to correct for PCR bias and sequencing error. Both TCR alpha and beta chains were sequenced, and tight co-correlation was observed between alpha and beta sequence abundances in each sample. Regarding the original processing steps: Decombinator V4 was used to annotate TCR sequences for V gene, J gene and CDR3. Expanded TCRs were defined as changing significantly between any two time points under a Poisson model with p below 0.0001. TCR abundances were normalised to the total number of TCRs sequenced per sample and were expressed as counts per million. TRAV1-2 paired with TRAJ12, TRAJ20 or TRAJ33 defined MAIT TCRs, while TRAV10 paired with TRAJ18 defined iNKT TCRs. VDJdb, accessed on 1 November 2021, was searched for TCRs annotated for CMV, EBV and SARS-CoV-2, and TCRs annotated for more than one antigen were excluded. The public reads were run again by TCRdb, first through fastp at Q25 and then through MiXCR, and only productive beta chains were kept. Every CDR3 protein is listed once, alongside the most common genes and DNA of its rows. Here the V and J calls rest on TCRdb's processing, not on the authors' analysis. A total of some 76,000 distinct CDR3 sequences appear in this sample, 15% to 17% of them only once. The ten largest make up less than 15% of the sample.

A case-control design nested within a healthcare worker cohort in London, UK, was used, with weekly nasopharyngeal swab PCR tests and blood sampling performed. Between 23 and 31 March 2020, the week of the UK lockdown, healthcare workers were enrolled and then followed up weekly for as long as 16 weeks. This clonotype was sampled from an adult who was a healthcare worker with PCR-confirmed SARS-CoV-2 infection or an uninfected control (not recorded which). The sample was whole blood. The sequence is built from TRBV5-4 and TRBJ2-3, and 8 bases in between align with TRBD2. The CDR3 sequence is CASSLTSGGRDTQYF. The DNA sequence reads TGTGCCAGCAGCTTGACCAGCGGGGGCCGGGATACGCAGTATTTT.